Shown below are 25 T cell receptor beta chains from a single sample sequenced in a study of blood T cell repertoires in COVID-19. Sequencing was performed with immunoSEQ multiplex PCR; in TCRdb, only in-frame clones are kept and a portion is missing. Of roughly 180,000 clones in the sample, roughly nine tenths were seen once. Sequenced material: peripheral blood. All receptors derive from a man between 70 and 80 years old with active or convalescent COVID-19.

The chain combines TRBV6-6 with TRBJ2-1, with TRBD2 matching 14 bases. Per the germline V gene, CDR1 is MNHNY and CDR2 is SVGAGI (reference sequence). V dropped 5 bases and J dropped 10; count of bases not matched to a gene: 10. The CDR3 has 16 residues. The CDR3 DNA reads as TGTGCCAGCAGTCCCGGACTAGCGGGAGGCGTAGTGGAGCAGTTCTTC. This gives the protein CASSPGLAGGVVEQFF.

The chain joins TRBV7-2 to TRBJ2-5; D is undetermined. V was clipped by 1 base and J by 3 bases, with 9 bases between them. The germline V gene has CDR1 SGHTA and CDR2 FQGNSA. This CDR3 region has 14 residues. CDR3 DNA sequence: TGTGCCAGCAGCTTAGATCCTCTAGAAGAGACCCAGTACTTC. Its translation is CASSLDPLEETQYF.

About this clone itself: The same CDR3 is also encoded by other DNA sequences in this sample. The rearrangement joins TRBV5-1 to TRBJ1-2, with TRBD1 identical over 7 bases. The CDR3 spans 13 residues. V lost 5 bases to trimming and J lost 2 bases; unmatched junction nucleotides: 3. CDR1 and CDR2 (germline): SGHRS, YFSETQ. The CDR3 is CASSSGQNYGYTF. In DNA, the CDR3 is TGCGCCAGCAGTTCGGGACAGAACTATGGCTACACCTTC. Full variable domain (remainder filled in from reference TRBV5-1 and TRBJ1-2): KAGVTQTPRYLIKTRGQQVTLSCSPISGHRSVSWYQQTPGQGLQFLFEYFSETQRNKGNFPGRFSGRQFSNSRSEMNVSTLELGDSALYLCASSSGQNYGYTFGSGTRLTVV.

This clone has more than one count but fewer than ten. The CDR3 DNA reads TGCGCCAGCAGCCTCGACGGGTTCTATGGCTACACCTTC. It specifies CASSLDGFYGYTF. The chain has TRBV5-1 and TRBJ1-2, with D unresolved. CDR1 is SGHRS and CDR2 is YFSETQ in the germline V gene. The CDR3 sequence is 13 residues long. The V end was cut by 4 bases, the J end by 4 bases, with 11 bases between.

The V call is TRBV9, the J call TRBJ2-2; 10 bases map to TRBD2. The germline V gene has CDR1 SGDLS and CDR2 YYNGEE. The CDR3 runs to 17 residues. Trimming cost V 0 bases and J 7 bases; bases outside gene matches: 9. The CDR3 region is CASSVELAGRSGGELFF. CDR3 coding DNA: TGTGCCAGCAGCGTAGAACTAGCGGGACGAAGCGGCGGGGAGCTGTTTTTT.

The table lists this clone with a count of one. The rearrangement uses TRBV19 and TRBJ2-7; a weak D match, TRBD1 (6 bases). Trimming removed 3 bases at V and 6 bases at J, with 15 bases between. Germline assignment: CDR1 LNHDA and CDR2 SQIVND (reference sequence). The CDR3 has 14 amino acids. In DNA form, the CDR3 reads TGTGCCAGTAGTATGGCACAGGGACGCGGCGAGCAGTACTTC. Its translation is CASSMAQGRGEQYF.

The sample holds one count of this clone. V is TRBV2 and J is TRBJ2-7; perhaps TRBD1 as D (7 bases). Trimming left V 6 bases short and J 2 bases short, with 14 bases between. This CDR3 region has 14 residues. Germline lookup yields CDR1 SNHLY and CDR2 FYNNEI. CDR3 in DNA: TGTGCCAGCAGGGCGGGACAGTCGACCTACGAGCAGTACTTC. As protein: CASRAGQSTYEQYF.

The J gene is TRBJ1-2, the V gene TRBV19; TRBD1 matches at 7 bases. The ends lost 6 bases at V and 5 bases at J; junction bases unmatched: 3. CDR3 length: 12 residues. Germline V lookup: CDR1 LNHDA, CDR2 SQIVND (reference sequence). CDR3 residues: CASRSGGYGYTF. CDR3 nucleotide sequence: TGTGCCAGTAGGTCAGGGGGATATGGCTACACCTTC.

The rearrangement joins TRBV7-2 to TRBJ1-5, with 9 bases that match TRBD1. V dropped 5 bases and J dropped 6; count of bases not matched to a gene: 5. The CDR3 covers 14 residues. Per germline, CDR1 SGHTA and CDR2 FQGNSA. CDR3 DNA sequence: TGTGCCAGCAGCCCGACAGGGGGTGCTCAGCCCCAGCATTTT. Translated: CASSPTGGAQPQHF.

CDR3: CASRAEPSGELFF. The DNA of the CDR3 is TGTGCCAGCAGGGCGGAGCCATCCGGGGAGCTGTTTTTT. J is TRBJ2-2 and V is TRBV2, with D uncertain. CDR3 size: 13 residues. V was trimmed by 6 bases and J by 6 bases, leaving 11 bases between them. CDR1 SNHLY and CDR2 FYNNEI come from the germline V gene.

Note on this clone: The sample carries other DNA sequences with the same CDR3. The CDR3 bases are TGTGCCAGCAGCCAGGAAGGACTAGCCGGCTACAATGAGCAGTTCTTC. Protein sequence: CASSQEGLAGYNEQFF. The rearrangement joins TRBV3-1 (or the pseudogene TRBV3-2) to TRBJ2-1; 8 positions agree with TRBD2. The CDR3 contains 16 residues. V lost 3 bases and J lost 3; bases outside the gene matches: 7. Germline CDR1 reads LGHDT; CDR2 reads YNNKEL (reference sequence).

This chain links TRBV4-1 with TRBJ2-3; TRBD2 agrees at 9 bases. The V gene's germline CDR1 is MGHRA and CDR2 YSYEKL. The trim removed 1 base at V and 0 bases at J, leaving 5 bases unmatched. The CDR3 is made up of 17 amino acids. CDR3 in DNA: TGCGCCAGCAGCCAAGCTCTAGCGGGACCTAGCACAGATACGCAGTATTTT. Translated, it gives CASSQALAGPSTDTQYF.

The J gene is TRBJ2-7, the V gene TRBV20-1, with 9 bases lining up with TRBD2. With 3 bases clipped from V and 4 bases from J, the junction kept 4 bases outside the gene matches. Germline V gives CDR1 DFQATT, CDR2 SNEGSKA (reference sequence). The CDR3 has 13 amino acids. CDR3 nucleotide sequence: TGCAGTGCTAGTGGACTAGCGAGTTACGAGCAGTACTTC. Amino acid sequence: CSASGLASYEQYF.

The chain couples TRBV5-4 to TRBJ2-3; D is perhaps TRBD1 (6 bases). The CDR3 length is 14 residues. V was pared by 4 bases and J by 4 bases, with 13 bases between. CDR1 SGHNT and CDR2 YYREEE come from the germline V gene (reference sequence). CDR3 DNA sequence: TGTGCCAGCAGCCCCGCTACAGGGTCAGATACGCAGTATTTT. It codes for CASSPATGSDTQYF.

V usage is TRBV5-1 and J usage is TRBJ2-5, with D unresolved. CDR3 length: 15 amino acids. V shed 0 bases and J shed 2 bases, with 11 bases lying between them. Germline V gene data show CDR1 as SGHRS and CDR2 as YFSETQ. CDR3 nucleotide sequence: TGCGCCAGCAGCTTGGTTCCGGGTCCGCAAGAGACCCAGTACTTC. This sequence encodes CASSLVPGPQETQYF.

This clone was found many times. This sequence joins TRBV9 and TRBJ2-2, with 7 bases identical to TRBD1. This CDR3 is 15 amino acids long. V gave up 4 bases and J gave up 0 bases; unmatched junction bases: 3. Looked up from germline, CDR1 is SGDLS and CDR2 is YYNGEE. CDR3 DNA sequence: TGTGCCAGCAGCCTGACAGGGCCGAACACCGGGGAGCTGTTTTTT. Protein sequence: CASSLTGPNTGELFF.

The V and J genes are TRBV18 and TRBJ2-5, with TRBD1 as a possible D gene (6 bases). The CDR3 is made up of 16 amino acids. Trimming took 2 bases from V and 2 from J, leaving 15 bases between them. Germline V gene data show CDR1 as KGHSH and CDR2 as LQKENI. In DNA, the CDR3 is TGTGCCAGCTCACCAAGGGCAGGGGACAAACAAGAGACCCAGTACTTC. Translated, it gives CASSPRAGDKQETQYF.

This sequence joins TRBV19 and TRBJ2-1; no definite D call. Trimming pared 5 bases from V and 0 bases from J, leaving 8 bases between. CDR1 and CDR2 (germline): LNHDA, SQIVND (reference sequence). The CDR3 length is 14 residues. For the CDR3, the DNA is TGTGCCAGTAGTCCCACAAGCTCCTACAATGAGCAGTTCTTC. Translation: CASSPTSSYNEQFF.

In DNA, the CDR3 is TGTGCCAGCAAAGGGGACAGCGTCAACTATGGCTACACCTTC. This codes for CASKGDSVNYGYTF. The chain is built from TRBV6-5 and TRBJ1-2; 7 bases are shared with TRBD1. The J segment lost 2 bases and the V segment lost 7 bases, leaving 7 bases of the junction unmatched. The germline V gene has CDR1 MNHEY and CDR2 SVGAGI. The CDR3 is made up of 14 amino acids.

The chain uses TRBV6-2 or TRBV6-3 and TRBJ1-2, with 8 bases matching TRBD1. The CDR3 length is 15 residues. V lost 5 bases and J lost 0; bases outside the gene matches: 5. Germline V CDR1 and CDR2: MNHEY, SVGEGT. Here the CDR3 reads CASSRRDRSNYGYTF. DNA of the CDR3: TGTGCCAGCAGTCGCCGGGACAGGTCTAACTATGGCTACACCTTC.

The V call is TRBV12-3 or TRBV12-4, the J call TRBJ2-2, with TRBD2 as a possible D gene (5 bases). CDR3 length equals 12 residues. Trimming pared 5 bases from V and 4 bases from J, leaving 5 bases between. As DNA, the CDR3 is TGTGCCAGCAGTCGGGGCACCGGGGAGCTGTTTTTT. It specifies CASSRGTGELFF.

This clone was seen only once. The V call is TRBV5-1, the J call TRBJ2-7; 10 bases are a match to TRBD1. CDR1 and CDR2 (germline): SGHRS, YFSETQ. The CDR3 is made up of 14 amino acids. With V trimmed by 7 bases and J by 2 bases, 6 bases remained unmatched. Here the CDR3 reads CASRPGQGPYEQYF. The DNA of the CDR3 is TGCGCCAGCCGACCGGGACAGGGGCCCTACGAGCAGTACTTC.

In its sample, this clone was seen once. The V call is TRBV14, the J call TRBJ1-1; D is uncertain. The CDR3 extends over 14 amino acids. CDR1 SGHDN and CDR2 FVKESK come from the germline V gene. Deletions cut 3 bases from V and 1 base from J, with 9 bases between. Written as DNA, the CDR3 is TGTGCCAGCAGCCATCTGAGCGGGAACACTGAAGCTTTCTTT. Encoded protein: CASSHLSGNTEAFF.

This chain connects TRBV11-3 to TRBJ2-5; 10 bases fit TRBD2. Trimming cost V 5 bases and J 2 bases; bases outside gene matches: 8. Germline CDR1 reads SGHNT; CDR2 reads YENEEA. The CDR3 is made up of 16 amino acids. The DNA of the CDR3 is TGTGCCAGCAGCCGCCGGCTAGCGGGAGAACAAGAGACCCAGTACTTC. It translates to CASSRRLAGEQETQYF.

The rearrangement links TRBV6-6 to TRBJ1-6; a possible D gene is TRBD1 (5 bases). The V gene's germline CDR1 is MNHNY and CDR2 SVGAGI (reference sequence). V lost 5 bases and J 9 bases, leaving 14 bases between the germline ends. The CDR3 contains 14 residues. The CDR3 DNA reads as TGTGCCAGCAGTGCCGGTAGGGGAATTTCACCCCTCCACTTT. It yields the protein CASSAGRGISPLHF.